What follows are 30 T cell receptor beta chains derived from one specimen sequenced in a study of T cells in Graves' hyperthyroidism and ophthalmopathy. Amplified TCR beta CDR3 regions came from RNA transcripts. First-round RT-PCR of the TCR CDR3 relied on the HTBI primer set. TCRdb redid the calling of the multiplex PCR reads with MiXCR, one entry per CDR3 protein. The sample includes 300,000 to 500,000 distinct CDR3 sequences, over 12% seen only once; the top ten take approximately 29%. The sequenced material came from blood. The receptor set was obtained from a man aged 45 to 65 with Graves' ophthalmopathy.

In DNA form, the CDR3 reads TGTGCCAGCAGTTTAAGTGGGCCAGTGTTAGAGCAGTACTTC. It codes for CASSLSGPVLEQYF. J is TRBJ2-7 and V is TRBV28; D not certain. The CDR3 has 14 amino acids. The germline V gene encodes CDR1 MDHEN and CDR2 SYDVKM. V was trimmed by 2 bases and J by 7 bases, leaving 15 bases between them.

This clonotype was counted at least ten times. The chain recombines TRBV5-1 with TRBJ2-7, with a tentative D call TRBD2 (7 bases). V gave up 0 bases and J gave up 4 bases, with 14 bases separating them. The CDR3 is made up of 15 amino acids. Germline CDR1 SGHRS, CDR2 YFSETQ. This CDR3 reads CASSLAPGGRYEQYF. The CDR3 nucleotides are TGCGCCAGCAGCTTGGCGCCCGGGGGGCGTTACGAGCAGTACTTC.

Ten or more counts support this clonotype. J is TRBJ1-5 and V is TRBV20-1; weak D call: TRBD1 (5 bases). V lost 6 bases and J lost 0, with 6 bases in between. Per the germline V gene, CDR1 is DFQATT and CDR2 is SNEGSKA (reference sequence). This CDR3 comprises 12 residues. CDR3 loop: CSATDSNQPQHF. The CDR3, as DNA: TGCAGTGCGACAGATAGCAATCAGCCCCAGCATTTT.

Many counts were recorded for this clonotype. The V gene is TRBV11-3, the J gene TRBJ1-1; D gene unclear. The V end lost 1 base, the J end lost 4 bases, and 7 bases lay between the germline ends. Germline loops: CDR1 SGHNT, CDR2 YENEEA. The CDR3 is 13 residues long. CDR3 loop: CASSLALGTEAFF. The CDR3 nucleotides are TGTGCCAGCAGCTTAGCACTGGGCACTGAAGCTTTCTTT. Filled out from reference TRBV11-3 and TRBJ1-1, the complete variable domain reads EAGVVQSPRYKIIEKKQPVAFWCNPISGHNTLYWYLQNLGQGPELLIRYENEEAVDDSQLPKDRFSAERLKGVDSTLKIQPAELGDSAVYLCASSLALGTEAFFGQGTRLTVV.

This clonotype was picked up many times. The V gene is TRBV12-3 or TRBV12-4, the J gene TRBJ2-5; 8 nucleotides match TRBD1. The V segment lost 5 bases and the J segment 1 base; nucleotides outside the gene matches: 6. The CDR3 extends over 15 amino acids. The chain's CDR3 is CASSPRTGIQETQYF. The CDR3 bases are TGTGCCAGCAGTCCCCGGACAGGGATCCAAGAGACCCAGTACTTC.

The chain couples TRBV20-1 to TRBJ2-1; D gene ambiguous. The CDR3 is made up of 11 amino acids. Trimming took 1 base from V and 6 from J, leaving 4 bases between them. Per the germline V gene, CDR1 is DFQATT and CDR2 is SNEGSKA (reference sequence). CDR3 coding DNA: TGCAGTGCTAGAGCACGCAATGAGCAGTTCTTC. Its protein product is CSARARNEQFF.

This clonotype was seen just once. The CDR3 sequence is CASSLYASGRGWNTGELFF. CDR3 in DNA: TGTGCCAGCAGCTTGTATGCTAGCGGGAGGGGATGGAACACCGGGGAGCTGTTTTTT. The J gene is TRBJ2-2, the V gene TRBV5-5, with TRBD2 identical over 12 bases. Trimming removed 1 base from V and 1 base from J; junction bases left unmatched: 8. The CDR3 length is 19 residues. Germline CDR1 SGHKS, CDR2 YYEKEE (reference sequence).

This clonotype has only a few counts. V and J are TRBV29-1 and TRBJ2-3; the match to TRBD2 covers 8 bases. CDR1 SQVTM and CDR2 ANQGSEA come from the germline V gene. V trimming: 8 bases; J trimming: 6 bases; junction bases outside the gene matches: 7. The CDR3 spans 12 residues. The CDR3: CSLGGGGDTQYF. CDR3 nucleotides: TGCAGCCTGGGCGGCGGGGGGGATACGCAGTATTTT.

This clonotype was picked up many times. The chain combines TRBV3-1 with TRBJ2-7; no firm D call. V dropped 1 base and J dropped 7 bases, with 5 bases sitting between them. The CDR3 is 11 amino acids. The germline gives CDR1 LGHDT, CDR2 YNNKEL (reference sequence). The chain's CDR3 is CASSQAGEQYF. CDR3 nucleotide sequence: TGTGCCAGCAGCCAAGCGGGTGAGCAGTACTTC.

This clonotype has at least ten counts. The CDR3 region has the DNA TGTGCCAGCAGAGGTTTAGGGAGGATAAGGAACACTGAAGCTTTCTTT. It is translated as CASRGLGRIRNTEAFF. The chain links TRBV27 to TRBJ1-1, with D uncertain. The length of the CDR3 is 16 residues. V was clipped by 6 bases and J by 1 base, with 18 bases between them. The germline gives CDR1 MNHEY, CDR2 SMNVEV (reference sequence).

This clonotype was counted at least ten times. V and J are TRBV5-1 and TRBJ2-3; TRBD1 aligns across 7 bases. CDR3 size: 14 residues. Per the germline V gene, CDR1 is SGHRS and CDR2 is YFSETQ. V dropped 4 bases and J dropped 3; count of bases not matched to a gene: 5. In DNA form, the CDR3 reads TGCGCCAGCAGCCCGGGACAGCCGACAGATACGCAGTATTTT. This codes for CASSPGQPTDTQYF.

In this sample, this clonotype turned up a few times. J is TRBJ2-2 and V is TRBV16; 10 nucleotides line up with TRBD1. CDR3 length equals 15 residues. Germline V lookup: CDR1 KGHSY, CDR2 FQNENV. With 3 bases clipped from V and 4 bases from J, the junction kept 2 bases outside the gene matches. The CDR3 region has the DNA TGTGCCAGCAGCCACCGGACAGGGGGCACCGGGGAGCTGTTTTTT. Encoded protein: CASSHRTGGTGELFF.

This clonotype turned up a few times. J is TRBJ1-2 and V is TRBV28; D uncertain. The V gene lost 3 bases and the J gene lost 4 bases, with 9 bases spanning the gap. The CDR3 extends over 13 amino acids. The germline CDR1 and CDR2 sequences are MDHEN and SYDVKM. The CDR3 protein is CASSFPGLYGYTF. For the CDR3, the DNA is TGTGCCAGCAGTTTCCCAGGACTCTATGGCTACACCTTC.

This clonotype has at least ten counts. The CDR3 sequence is CASSQFNRDTDTQYF. Here the CDR3 DNA reads TGTGCCAGCAGTCAATTTAACAGGGACACAGATACGCAGTATTTT. The genes are TRBV6-1 and TRBJ2-3; D may be TRBD1 (6 bases). The length of the CDR3 is 15 residues. Trimming cost V 5 bases and J 2 bases, with 14 bases left between them. Germline lookup yields CDR1 MNHNS and CDR2 SASEGT.

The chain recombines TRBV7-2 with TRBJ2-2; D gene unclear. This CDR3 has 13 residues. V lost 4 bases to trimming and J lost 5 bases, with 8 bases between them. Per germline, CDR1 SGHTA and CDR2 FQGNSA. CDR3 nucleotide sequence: TGTGCCAGCAGCTCTGCTATGACCGGGGAGCTGTTTTTT. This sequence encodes CASSSAMTGELFF.

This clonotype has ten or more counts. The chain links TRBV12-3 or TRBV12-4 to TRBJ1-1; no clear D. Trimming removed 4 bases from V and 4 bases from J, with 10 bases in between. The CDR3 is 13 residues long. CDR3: CASSYERGTEAFF. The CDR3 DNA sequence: TGTGCCAGCAGTTACGAGCGCGGCACTGAAGCTTTCTTT.

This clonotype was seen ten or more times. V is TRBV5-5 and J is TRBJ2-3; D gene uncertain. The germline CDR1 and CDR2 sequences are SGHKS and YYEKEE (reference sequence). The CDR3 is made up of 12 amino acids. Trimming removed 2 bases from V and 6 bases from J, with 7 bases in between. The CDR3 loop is CASSLVWDTQYF. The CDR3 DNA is TGTGCCAGCAGCTTAGTCTGGGATACGCAGTATTTT.

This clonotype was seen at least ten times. CDR3 in amino acids: CASRPGQGAETQYF. Here the CDR3 DNA reads TGTGCCAGCCGCCCGGGACAGGGGGCCGAGACCCAGTACTTC. The V and J genes are TRBV28 and TRBJ2-5, with 12 bases matching TRBD1. In germline, CDR1 is MDHEN, CDR2 SYDVKM. Trimming at V came to 8 bases and at J to 5 bases, leaving 6 bases not matched to a gene. The CDR3 contains 14 residues.

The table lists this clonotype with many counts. CDR3 sequence reads: CASSQDPGQGSYEQYF. The CDR3 nucleotides read TGTGCCAGCAGCCAAGACCCGGGACAGGGTTCTTACGAGCAGTACTTC. The J gene is TRBJ2-7, the V gene TRBV3-1; 9 nucleotides match TRBD1. Germline CDR1 and CDR2: LGHDT and YNNKEL (reference sequence). V lost 0 bases to trimming and J lost 4 bases; unmatched junction nucleotides: 7. This CDR3 is built from 16 residues.

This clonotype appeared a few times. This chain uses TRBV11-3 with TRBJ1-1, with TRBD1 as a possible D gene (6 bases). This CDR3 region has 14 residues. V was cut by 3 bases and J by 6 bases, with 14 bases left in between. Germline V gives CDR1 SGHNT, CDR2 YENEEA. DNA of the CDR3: TGTGCCAGCAGCTTGGTAGGGGGGCTGGCTGAAGCTTTCTTT. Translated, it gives CASSLVGGLAEAFF. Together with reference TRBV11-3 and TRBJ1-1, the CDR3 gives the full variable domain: EAGVVQSPRYKIIEKKQPVAFWCNPISGHNTLYWYLQNLGQGPELLIRYENEEAVDDSQLPKDRFSAERLKGVDSTLKIQPAELGDSAVYLCASSLVGGLAEAFFGQGTRLTVV.

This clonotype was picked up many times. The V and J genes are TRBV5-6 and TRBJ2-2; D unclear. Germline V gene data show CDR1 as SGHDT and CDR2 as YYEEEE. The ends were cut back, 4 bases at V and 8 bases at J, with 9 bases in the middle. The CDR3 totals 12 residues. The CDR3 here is CASSPGSGELFF. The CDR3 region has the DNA TGTGCCAGCAGCCCCGGTTCGGGGGAGCTGTTTTTT.

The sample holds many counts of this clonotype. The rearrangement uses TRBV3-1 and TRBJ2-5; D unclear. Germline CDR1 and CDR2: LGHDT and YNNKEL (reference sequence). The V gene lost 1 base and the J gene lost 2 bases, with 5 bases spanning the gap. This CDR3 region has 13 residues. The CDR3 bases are TGTGCCAGCAGCCAAGTTCGGCAAGAGACCCAGTACTTC. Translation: CASSQVRQETQYF.

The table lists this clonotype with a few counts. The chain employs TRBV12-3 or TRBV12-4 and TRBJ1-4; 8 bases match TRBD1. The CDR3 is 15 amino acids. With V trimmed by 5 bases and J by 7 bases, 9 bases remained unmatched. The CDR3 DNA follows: TGTGCCAGCAGTCCTCAACAGGGGGTAGCTGAAAAACTGTTTTTT. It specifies CASSPQQGVAEKLFF.

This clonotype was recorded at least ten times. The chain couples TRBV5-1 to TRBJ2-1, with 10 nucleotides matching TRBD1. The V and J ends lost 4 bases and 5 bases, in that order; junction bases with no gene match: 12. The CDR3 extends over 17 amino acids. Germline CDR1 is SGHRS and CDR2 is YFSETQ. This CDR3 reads CASSQSTGGLPNNEQFF. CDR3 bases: TGCGCCAGCAGCCAATCGACAGGGGGCCTGCCGAACAATGAGCAGTTCTTC.

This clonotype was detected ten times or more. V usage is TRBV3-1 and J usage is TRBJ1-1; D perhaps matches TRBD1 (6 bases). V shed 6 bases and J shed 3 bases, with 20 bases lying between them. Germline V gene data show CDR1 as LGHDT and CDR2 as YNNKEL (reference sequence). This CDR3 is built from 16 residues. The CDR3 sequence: CASRIRGAGAHTEAFF. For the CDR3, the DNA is TGTGCCAGCAGAATCAGAGGGGCAGGGGCCCACACTGAAGCTTTCTTT.

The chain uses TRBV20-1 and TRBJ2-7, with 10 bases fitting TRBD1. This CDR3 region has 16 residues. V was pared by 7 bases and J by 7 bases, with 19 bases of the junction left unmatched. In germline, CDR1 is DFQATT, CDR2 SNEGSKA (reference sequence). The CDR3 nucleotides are TGCAGTGTCCAATCTGGACAGGGGGGAGACACCGGGGAGCAGTACTTC. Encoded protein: CSVQSGQGGDTGEQYF.

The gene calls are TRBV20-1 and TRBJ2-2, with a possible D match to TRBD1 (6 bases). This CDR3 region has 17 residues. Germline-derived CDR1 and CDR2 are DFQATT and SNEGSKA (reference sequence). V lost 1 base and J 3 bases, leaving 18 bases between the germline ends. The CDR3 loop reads CSARARTAEGDTGELFF. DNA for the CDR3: TGCAGTGCTAGAGCTAGGACAGCCGAAGGAGACACCGGGGAGCTGTTTTTT.

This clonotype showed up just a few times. The CDR3 spells CASSRQGIGEQFF. The DNA of the CDR3 is TGTGCCAGCAGTCGACAGGGTATCGGTGAGCAGTTCTTC. The chain employs TRBV27 and TRBJ2-1; 7 nucleotides line up with TRBD1. The CDR3 is 13 residues long. Germline trimming cut 5 bases from V and 9 bases from J; bases unmatched to any gene: 7. Germline CDR1 MNHEY, CDR2 SMNVEV (reference sequence).

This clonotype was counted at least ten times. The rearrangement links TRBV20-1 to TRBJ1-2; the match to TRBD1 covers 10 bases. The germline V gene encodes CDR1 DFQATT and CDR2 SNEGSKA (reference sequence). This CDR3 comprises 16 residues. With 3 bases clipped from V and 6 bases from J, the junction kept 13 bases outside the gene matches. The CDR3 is CSARGETGGVIHGYTF. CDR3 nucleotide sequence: TGCAGTGCTAGGGGAGAGACAGGGGGCGTCATTCATGGCTACACCTTC.

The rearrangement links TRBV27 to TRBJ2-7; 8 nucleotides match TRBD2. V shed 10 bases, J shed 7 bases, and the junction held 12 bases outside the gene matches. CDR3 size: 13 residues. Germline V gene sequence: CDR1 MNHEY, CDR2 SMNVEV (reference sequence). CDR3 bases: TGTGCCACCACGGGACTAGTCTTCTATGAGCAGTACTTC. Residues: CATTGLVFYEQYF.